This TCR beta chain was sequenced in a study of blood T cells in healthy people across ages. Notes on this clonotype: The junction departs from the called germline gene at one end, perhaps through a read error.

Aged roughly 6 to 90, donors were systemically healthy Caucasians from Russia. For the second PCR, which ran for 7 to 11 cycles, a sample-barcoded 5' primer and a J-beta primer mix were used. Using its own MiXCR run on the 5' RACE reads, TCRdb lists one record per CDR3 protein. The repertoire includes approximately 780,000 distinct CDR3 sequences, around 24% of them detected once, and less than 3.5% sits in the top ten. Looked up from germline, CDR1 is LGHDT and CDR2 is YNNKEL (reference sequence). CDR3 length equals 15 residues. These sequences were also reported in another study, on T cells of mothers and their children. That paper notes: All extracted RNA went into cDNA synthesis, roughly 1.5 ug per 15 ul. Each mother yielded more than 9 million TCR beta CDR3 reads. Each child yielded some 3 million reads.

This TCR was sampled from a boy younger than 18 in good health. Material: blood. This rearrangement joins TRBV3-1 to TRBJ2-5; D ambiguous. The chain's CDR3 is CACSPRPERRETQYF. CDR3 sequence (DNA): TGTGCCTGCAGCCCCCGACCGGAACGGAGAGAGACCCAGTACTTC.